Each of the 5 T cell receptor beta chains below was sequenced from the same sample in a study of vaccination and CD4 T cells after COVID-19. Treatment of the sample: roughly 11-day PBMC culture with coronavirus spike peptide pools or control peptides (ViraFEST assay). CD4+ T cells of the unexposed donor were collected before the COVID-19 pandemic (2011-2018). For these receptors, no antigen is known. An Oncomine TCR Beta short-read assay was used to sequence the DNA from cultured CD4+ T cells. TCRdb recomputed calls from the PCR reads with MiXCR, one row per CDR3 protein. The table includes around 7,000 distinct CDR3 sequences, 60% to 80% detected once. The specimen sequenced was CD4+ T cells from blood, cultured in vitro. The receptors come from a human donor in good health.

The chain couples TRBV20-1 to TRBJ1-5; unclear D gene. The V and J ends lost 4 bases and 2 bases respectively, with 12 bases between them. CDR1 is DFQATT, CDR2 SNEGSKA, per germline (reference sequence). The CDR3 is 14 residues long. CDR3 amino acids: CSANLLKGNQPQHF. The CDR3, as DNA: TGCAGTGCTAATCTCCTAAAAGGCAATCAGCCCCAGCATTTT.

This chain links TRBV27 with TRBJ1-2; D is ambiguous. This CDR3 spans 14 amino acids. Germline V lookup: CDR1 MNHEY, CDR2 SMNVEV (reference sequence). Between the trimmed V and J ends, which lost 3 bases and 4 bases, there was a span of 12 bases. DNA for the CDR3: TGTGCCAGCAGTTTGTTTGACGGGTCCTATGGCTACACCTTC. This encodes CASSLFDGSYGYTF.

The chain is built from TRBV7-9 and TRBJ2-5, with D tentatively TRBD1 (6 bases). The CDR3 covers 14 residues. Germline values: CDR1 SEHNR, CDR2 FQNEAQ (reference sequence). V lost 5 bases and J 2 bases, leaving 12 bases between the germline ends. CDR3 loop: CASSRDRLQETQYF. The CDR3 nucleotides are TGTGCCAGCAGCCGAGACAGGTTACAAGAGACCCAGTACTTC.

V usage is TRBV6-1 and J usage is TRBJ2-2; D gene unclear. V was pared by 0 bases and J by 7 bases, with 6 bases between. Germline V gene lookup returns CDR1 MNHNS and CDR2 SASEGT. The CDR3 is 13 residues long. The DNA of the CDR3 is TGTGCCAGCAGTGAAGCGTTAGGCGGGGAGCTGTTTTTT. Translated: CASSEALGGELFF.

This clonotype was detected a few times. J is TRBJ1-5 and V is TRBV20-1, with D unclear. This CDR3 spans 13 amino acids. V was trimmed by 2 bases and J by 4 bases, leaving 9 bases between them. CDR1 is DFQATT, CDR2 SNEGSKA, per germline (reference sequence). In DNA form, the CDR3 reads TGCAGTGCTAGACAGTTGGAGAATCAGCCCCAGCATTTT. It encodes CSARQLENQPQHF.